These 27 T cell receptor beta chains originate from one sample sequenced in a study of blood T cell repertoires in COVID-19. Some clones are missing from TCRdb's copy, which holds only in-frame ones; the method was immunoSEQ multiplex PCR. The sample contains more than 50,000 clones, approximately 90% of which appear only once. The sequencing sample was made of peripheral blood. All receptors come from a woman in her thirties or forties with active COVID-19.

The CDR3 DNA is TGTGCCAGCAGCCTGGGACTAGCGGGGGGTCCCACGACAGATACGCAGTATTTT. As protein: CASSLGLAGGPTTDTQYF. The chain recombines TRBV3-1 (or the pseudogene TRBV3-2) with TRBJ2-3, with TRBD2 matching over 15 bases. Germline V lookup: CDR1 LGHDT, CDR2 YNNKEL (reference sequence). V shed 4 bases, J shed 3 bases, and the junction held 8 bases outside the gene matches. The CDR3 is made up of 18 amino acids.

The rearrangement uses TRBV7-6 and TRBJ2-6; D possibly corresponds to TRBD1 (5 bases). V lost 5 bases, J lost 4 bases, and 15 bases lay in between. Per germline, CDR1 SGHVS and CDR2 FNYEAQ. This CDR3 is built from 16 residues. CDR3 sequence: CASSQGPGRGANVLTF. The CDR3 DNA follows: TGTGCCAGCAGCCAGGGCCCAGGGCGCGGGGCCAACGTCCTGACTTTC.

The rearrangement links TRBV6-5 to TRBJ1-2, with 11 bases fitting TRBD1. The germline V gene encodes CDR1 MNHEY and CDR2 SVGAGI. V lost 6 bases to trimming and J lost 8 bases; unmatched junction nucleotides: 2. The CDR3 is 12 amino acids. The CDR3 nucleotides read TGTGCCAGCAGGCGGACAGGGGGCGGCTACACCTTC. Translation: CASRRTGGGYTF.

V is TRBV6-6 and J is TRBJ2-7, with 9 bases identical to TRBD1. This CDR3 contains 11 residues. With 8 bases clipped from V and 4 bases from J, the junction kept 0 bases outside the gene matches. Germline lookup yields CDR1 MNHNY and CDR2 SVGAGI (reference sequence). The CDR3 region is CASDRGYEQYF. CDR3 DNA sequence: TGTGCCAGCGACAGGGGGTACGAGCAGTACTTC.

The chain combines TRBV19 with TRBJ1-1; 7 bases map to TRBD1. J lost 4 bases, V lost 10 bases, and 12 bases had no gene match. Germline CDR1 is LNHDA and CDR2 is SQIVND (reference sequence). CDR3 length: 14 residues. CDR3 DNA sequence: TGTGCCACGAGTGACAGGGATTGGGGCACTGAAGCTTTCTTT. This gives the protein CATSDRDWGTEAFF.

The CDR3 region is CASKGTGDVREKLFF. The CDR3 DNA is TGTGCCAGCAAAGGGACAGGGGATGTTAGGGAAAAACTGTTTTTT. The chain employs TRBV6-5 and TRBJ1-4, with 10 bases fitting TRBD1. CDR3 length: 15 residues. Germline values: CDR1 MNHEY, CDR2 SVGAGI. The V and J ends lost 7 bases and 8 bases, in that order; junction bases with no gene match: 10.

The rearrangement links TRBV2 to TRBJ2-3, with 8 bases that match TRBD1. Losses at the gene ends were 6 bases for V and 0 bases for J; bases not matched to a gene: 5. The CDR3 spans 15 residues. CDR1 and CDR2 (germline): SNHLY, FYNNEI. CDR3 coding DNA: TGTGCCAGCAGCAACCGGGACAGGAGCACAGATACGCAGTATTTT. Amino acids: CASSNRDRSTDTQYF.

The V and J genes are TRBV7-3 and TRBJ1-6; 7 bases are a match to TRBD1. V trimming: 9 bases; J trimming: 10 bases; junction bases outside the gene matches: 27. CDR1 is SGHTA and CDR2 is FQGTGA in the germline V gene. The CDR3 loop spans 19 amino acids. The CDR3 loop is CARTGLEGDVGTDYSPLHF. In DNA, the CDR3 is TGTGCCAGAACTGGGTTGGAGGGGGACGTAGGGACAGACTACTCACCCCTCCACTTT.

This clone has only a few counts. The chain couples TRBV9 to TRBJ2-6; D is perhaps TRBD1 (5 bases). This CDR3 comprises 18 residues. Germline V gives CDR1 SGDLS, CDR2 YYNGEE. The V and J ends lost 0 bases and 1 base respectively, with 14 bases between them. CDR3 nucleotide sequence: TGTGCCAGCAGCGTAGATCCCCGCGCAGGGTCTGGGGCCAACGTCCTGACTTTC. Protein sequence: CASSVDPRAGSGANVLTF.

In its sample, this clone was seen a few times. The chain is built from TRBV7-2 and TRBJ2-5; 9 bases match TRBD2. CDR3 length: 15 residues. Germline values: CDR1 SGHTA, CDR2 FQGNSA. Germline trimming cut 3 bases from V and 1 base from J; bases unmatched to any gene: 3. The CDR3 sequence is CASSLGGGAQETQYF. CDR3 DNA: TGTGCCAGCAGCTTGGGCGGGGGGGCCCAAGAGACCCAGTACTTC.

The V gene is TRBV12-5, the J gene TRBJ1-5; no reliable D call. Germline assignment: CDR1 LGHNT and CDR2 FRNRAP. Trimming took off 3 bases at V and 5 bases at J, with 8 bases between the two ends. The CDR3 loop spans 13 amino acids. CDR3 residues: CASGFSRDQPQHF. As DNA, the CDR3 is TGTGCTAGTGGTTTTTCCCGCGATCAGCCCCAGCATTTT.

The gene calls are TRBV18 and TRBJ1-1, with 7 bases aligning to TRBD1. This CDR3 region has 14 residues. Trimming cost V 6 bases and J 4 bases; bases outside gene matches: 8. The germline V gene encodes CDR1 KGHSH and CDR2 LQKENI. The CDR3 bases are TGTGCCAGCTCCCCCAAAAACAGGGGCACTGAAGCTTTCTTT. As protein: CASSPKNRGTEAFF.

The chain is built from TRBV2 and TRBJ2-3; 10 nucleotides match TRBD2. CDR1 SNHLY and CDR2 FYNNEI come from the germline V gene. V gave up 3 bases and J gave up 9 bases; unmatched junction bases: 6. The CDR3 is made up of 14 amino acids. Here the CDR3 DNA reads TGTGCCAGCAGTGAGGAGAGCGGGGGGGTCACGCAGTATTTT. This codes for CASSEESGGVTQYF.

This chain links TRBV19 with TRBJ1-1; 7 nucleotides match TRBD1. J was trimmed by 4 bases and V by 2 bases; bases with no gene match: 13. The germline gives CDR1 LNHDA, CDR2 SQIVND (reference sequence). The CDR3 has 17 residues. CDR3 DNA: TGTGCCAGTAGTATAATGGGACAGAGGGCGGGGGGCACTGAAGCTTTCTTT. This codes for CASSIMGQRAGGTEAFF.

The J gene is TRBJ1-1, the V gene TRBV12-3 or TRBV12-4; D might be TRBD1 (6 bases). The CDR3 covers 13 residues. Deletions cut 1 base from V and 7 bases from J, with 10 bases between. The CDR3 here is CASSLGSGVEAFF. CDR3 DNA: TGTGCCAGCAGTTTAGGATCAGGGGTTGAAGCTTTCTTT.

The chain carries TRBV19 and TRBJ2-1, with 11 bases identical to TRBD2. From germline, CDR1 is LNHDA and CDR2 SQIVND (reference sequence). The CDR3 is 18 amino acids. With 0 bases clipped from V and 0 bases from J, the junction kept 4 bases outside the gene matches. Here the CDR3 DNA reads TGTGCCAGTAGTATAGATCGACTAGCGGGACTCTCCTACAATGAGCAGTTCTTC. Protein: CASSIDRLAGLSYNEQFF.

The V call is TRBV18, the J call TRBJ2-1; 7 bases are shared with TRBD1. Germline CDR1 and CDR2: KGHSH and LQKENI. The CDR3 sequence is 15 residues long. V trimming: 6 bases; J trimming: 7 bases; junction bases outside the gene matches: 12. CDR3 amino acids: CASSLRQGGVNEQFF. In nucleotides, the CDR3 is TGTGCCAGCTCGCTCAGACAGGGTGGGGTGAATGAGCAGTTCTTC.

The chain links TRBV19 to TRBJ2-7; 10 nucleotides match TRBD2. V gave up 1 base and J gave up 4 bases; unmatched junction bases: 4. There are 15 residues in the CDR3. Germline lookup yields CDR1 LNHDA and CDR2 SQIVND (reference sequence). Here the CDR3 DNA reads TGTGCCAGTAGTATAGCTAGCGGGGGCCCGTACGAGCAGTACTTC. This translates into CASSIASGGPYEQYF.

The chain has TRBV6-5 and TRBJ1-3; D possibly corresponds to TRBD1 (6 bases). CDR1 is MNHEY and CDR2 is SVGAGI in the germline V gene. This CDR3 is 14 amino acids long. The ends were cut back, 4 bases at V and 6 bases at J, with 13 bases in the middle. The CDR3 DNA follows: TGTGCCAGCAGTTTCCGGGGGGCCGAAAACACCATATATTTT. It is translated as CASSFRGAENTIYF.

The chain links TRBV4-2 to TRBJ2-5; D perhaps matches TRBD2 (5 bases). The CDR3 contains 13 residues. From germline, CDR1 is LGHNA and CDR2 YNFKEQ. V lost 5 bases, J lost 0 bases, and 7 bases lay in between. Here the CDR3 reads CASSSGNQETQYF. The DNA of the CDR3 is TGTGCCAGCAGCTCGGGAAACCAAGAGACCCAGTACTTC.

The chain combines TRBV19 with TRBJ2-7; D gene unclear. V was trimmed by 0 bases and J by 3 bases, leaving 6 bases between them. Germline assignment: CDR1 LNHDA and CDR2 SQIVND (reference sequence). The CDR3 loop spans 13 amino acids. CDR3 protein: CASSIDPVYEQYF. DNA of the CDR3: TGTGCCAGTAGTATAGACCCCGTCTACGAGCAGTACTTC.

The chain combines TRBV10-3 with TRBJ2-1, with TRBD1 matching 7 bases. Germline V gene sequence: CDR1 ENHRY, CDR2 SYGVKD. The trim removed 6 bases at V and 3 bases at J, leaving 14 bases unmatched. This CDR3 region has 17 residues. CDR3 DNA sequence: TGTGCCATCAGCCCCCAGAGGACAGGTTCTTTCTACAATGAGCAGTTCTTC. Its translation is CAISPQRTGSFYNEQFF.

This chain links TRBV19 with TRBJ1-3; D is perhaps TRBD1 (6 bases). Germline assignment: CDR1 LNHDA and CDR2 SQIVND (reference sequence). V was clipped by 6 bases and J by 0 bases, with 12 bases between them. The length of the CDR3 is 15 residues. CDR3 DNA sequence: TGTGCCAGTAGCCCATACAGGGCCTCTGGAAACACCATATATTTT. This sequence encodes CASSPYRASGNTIYF.

This clone was seen more than once but under ten times. V gene TRBV19 combines with J gene TRBJ1-6, with D unclear. Germline CDR1 is LNHDA and CDR2 is SQIVND (reference sequence). The CDR3 runs 16 residues. V lost 6 bases, J lost 9 bases, and 21 bases lay in between. The CDR3 is CASSSATVRPGSPLHF. The CDR3 DNA reads TGTGCCAGTAGCTCCGCGACGGTACGCCCGGGTTCACCCCTCCACTTT.

The chain is built from TRBV29-1 and TRBJ1-2, with TRBD1 identical over 7 bases. Trimming at V came to 6 bases and at J to 6 bases, leaving 7 bases not matched to a gene. This CDR3 contains 12 residues. Germline assignment: CDR1 SQVTM and CDR2 ANQGSEA. The CDR3 spells CSVVDRVHGYTF. The CDR3 DNA reads as TGCAGCGTGGTTGACAGGGTTCATGGCTACACCTTC.

This chain joins TRBV9 and TRBJ2-7; possible D gene TRBD2, 5 bases. CDR3 length equals 15 residues. CDR1 and CDR2 (germline): SGDLS, YYNGEE. Deletions cut 2 bases from V and 0 bases from J, with 12 bases between. The CDR3 sequence is CASSVDTTTSYEQYF. The CDR3 region has the DNA TGTGCCAGCAGCGTCGACACGACTACCTCCTACGAGCAGTACTTC.

This clone was counted between two and nine times. This sequence joins TRBV7-8 and TRBJ2-1, with TRBD2 identical over 12 bases. V trimming: 4 bases; J trimming: 5 bases; junction bases outside the gene matches: 3. This CDR3 spans 15 amino acids. Per germline, CDR1 SGHVS and CDR2 FQNEAQ. The CDR3 here is CASSSTSGGHNEQFF. The CDR3 bases are TGTGCCAGCAGCTCGACTAGCGGGGGTCACAATGAGCAGTTCTTC.